This T cell receptor beta chain comes out of a study of T cell responses to AZD1222 COVID-19 vaccine. Study details: Pooling of second doses given at about 4 or about 12 weeks was done. General study findings and limits: At study baseline, merely more than 5 AZD1222 recipients were seropositive.

The length of the CDR3 is 16 residues. With 5 bases removed from V and 1 base from J, the gap between germline ends came to 18 bases. Per germline, CDR1 GTSNPN and CDR2 SVGIG (reference sequence). In the case of this clone: The target antigen is unknown.

Sequenced by immunoSEQ multiplex PCR; TCRdb stores in-frame clones only, minus some. The sample lists about 140,000 clones; 89% were seen once. The V call is TRBV30, the J call TRBJ2-1; a weak D match, TRBD2 (6 bases). The receptor's source is an adult in good health. Sequences were derived from peripheral blood, sampled on day 0 of AZD1222 vaccination. CDR3 protein: CAWSLRDWGSYNEQFF. In DNA, the CDR3 is TGTGCCTGGTCCCTCCGGGACTGGGGGTCCTACAATGAGCAGTTCTTC.